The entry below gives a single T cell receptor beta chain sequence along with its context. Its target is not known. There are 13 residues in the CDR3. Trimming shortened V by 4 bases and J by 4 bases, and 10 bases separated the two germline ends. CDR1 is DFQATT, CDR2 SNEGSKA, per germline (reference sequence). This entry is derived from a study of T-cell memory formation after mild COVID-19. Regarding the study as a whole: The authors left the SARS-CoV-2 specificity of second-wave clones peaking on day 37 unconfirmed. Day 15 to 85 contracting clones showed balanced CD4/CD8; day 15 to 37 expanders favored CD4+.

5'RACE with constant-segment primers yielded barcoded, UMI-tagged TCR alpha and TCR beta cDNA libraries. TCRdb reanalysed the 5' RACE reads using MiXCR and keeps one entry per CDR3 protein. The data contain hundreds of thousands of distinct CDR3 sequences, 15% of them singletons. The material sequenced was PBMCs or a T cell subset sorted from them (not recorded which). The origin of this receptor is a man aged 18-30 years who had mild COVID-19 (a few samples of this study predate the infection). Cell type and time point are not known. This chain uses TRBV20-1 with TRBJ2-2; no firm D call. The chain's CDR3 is CSAIITGTGELFF. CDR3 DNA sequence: TGCAGTGCTATCATTACGGGCACCGGGGAGCTGTTTTTT.